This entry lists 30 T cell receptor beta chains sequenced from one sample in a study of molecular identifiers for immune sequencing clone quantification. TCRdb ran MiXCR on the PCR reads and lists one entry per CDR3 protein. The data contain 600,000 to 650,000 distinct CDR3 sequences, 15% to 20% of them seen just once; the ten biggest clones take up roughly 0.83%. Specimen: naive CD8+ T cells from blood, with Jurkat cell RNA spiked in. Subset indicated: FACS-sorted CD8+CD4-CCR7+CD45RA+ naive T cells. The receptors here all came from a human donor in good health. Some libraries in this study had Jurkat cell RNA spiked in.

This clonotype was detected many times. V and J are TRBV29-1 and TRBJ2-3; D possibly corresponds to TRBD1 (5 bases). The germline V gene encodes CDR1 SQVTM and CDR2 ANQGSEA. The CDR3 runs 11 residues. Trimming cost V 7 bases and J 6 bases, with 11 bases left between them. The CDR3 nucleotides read TGCAGCGCAAGAAAGGGGGATACGCAGTATTTT. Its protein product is CSARKGDTQYF.

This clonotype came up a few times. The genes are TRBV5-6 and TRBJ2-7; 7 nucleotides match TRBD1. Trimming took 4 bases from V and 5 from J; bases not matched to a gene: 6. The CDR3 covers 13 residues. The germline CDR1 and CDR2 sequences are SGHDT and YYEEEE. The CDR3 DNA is TGTGCCAGCAGCAGAACAGGGGTCAACGAGCAGTACTTC. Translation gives CASSRTGVNEQYF.

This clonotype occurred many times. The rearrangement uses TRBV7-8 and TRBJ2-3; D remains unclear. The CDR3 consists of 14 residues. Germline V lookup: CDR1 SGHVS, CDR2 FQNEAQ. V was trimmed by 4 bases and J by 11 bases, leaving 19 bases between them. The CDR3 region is CASSYPFGEPVQYF. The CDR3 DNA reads TGTGCCAGCAGCTACCCTTTTGGAGAGCCCGTGCAGTATTTT.

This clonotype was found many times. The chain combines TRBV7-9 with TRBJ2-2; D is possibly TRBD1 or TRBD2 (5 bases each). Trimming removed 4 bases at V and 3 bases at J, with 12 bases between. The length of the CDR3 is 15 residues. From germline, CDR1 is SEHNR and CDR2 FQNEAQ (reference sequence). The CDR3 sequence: CASSSTGRYTGELFF. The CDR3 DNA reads TGTGCCAGCAGCTCGACGGGGCGATACACCGGGGAGCTGTTTTTT.

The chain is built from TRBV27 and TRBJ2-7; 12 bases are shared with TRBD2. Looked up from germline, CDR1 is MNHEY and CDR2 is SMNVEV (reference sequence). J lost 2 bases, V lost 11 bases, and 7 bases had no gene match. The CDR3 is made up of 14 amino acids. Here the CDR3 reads CACKLAGGTYEQYF. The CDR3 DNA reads TGTGCCTGCAAGCTAGCGGGAGGGACCTACGAGCAGTACTTC.

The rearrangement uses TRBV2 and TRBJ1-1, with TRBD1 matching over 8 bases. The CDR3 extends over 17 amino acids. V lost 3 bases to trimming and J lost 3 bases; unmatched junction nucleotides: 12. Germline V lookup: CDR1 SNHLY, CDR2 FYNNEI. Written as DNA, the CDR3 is TGTGCCAGCAGTGATTTCTTTACAGGGGGAGGTTACACTGAAGCTTTCTTT. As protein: CASSDFFTGGGYTEAFF.

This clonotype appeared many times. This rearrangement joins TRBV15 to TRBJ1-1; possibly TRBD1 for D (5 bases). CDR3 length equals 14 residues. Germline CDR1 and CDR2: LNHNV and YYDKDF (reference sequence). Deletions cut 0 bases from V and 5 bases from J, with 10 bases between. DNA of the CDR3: TGTGCCACCAGCAGAGATGGGGGGGGGACTGAAGCTTTCTTT. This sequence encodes CATSRDGGGTEAFF.

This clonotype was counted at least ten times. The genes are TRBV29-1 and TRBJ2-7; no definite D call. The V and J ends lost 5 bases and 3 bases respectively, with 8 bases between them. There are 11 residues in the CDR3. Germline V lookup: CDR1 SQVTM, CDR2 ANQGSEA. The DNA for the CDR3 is TGCAGCGTTAGGACCAACTACGAGCAGTACTTC. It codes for CSVRTNYEQYF.

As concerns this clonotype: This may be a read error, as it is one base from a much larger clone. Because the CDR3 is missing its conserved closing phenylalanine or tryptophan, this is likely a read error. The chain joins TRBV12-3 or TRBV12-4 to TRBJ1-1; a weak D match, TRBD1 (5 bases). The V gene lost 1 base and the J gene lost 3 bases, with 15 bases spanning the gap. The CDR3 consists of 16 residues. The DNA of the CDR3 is TGTGCCAGCAGTTTAGGCAACAGGTTGGGAGACACTGAAGCTTTCTCT. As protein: CASSLGNRLGDTEAFS.

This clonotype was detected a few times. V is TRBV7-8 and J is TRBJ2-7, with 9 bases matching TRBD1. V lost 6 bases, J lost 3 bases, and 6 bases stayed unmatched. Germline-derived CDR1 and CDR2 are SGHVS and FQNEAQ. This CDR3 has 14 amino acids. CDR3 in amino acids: CASRSDRGYYEQYF. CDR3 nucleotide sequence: TGTGCCAGCAGATCGGACAGGGGATACTACGAGCAGTACTTC.

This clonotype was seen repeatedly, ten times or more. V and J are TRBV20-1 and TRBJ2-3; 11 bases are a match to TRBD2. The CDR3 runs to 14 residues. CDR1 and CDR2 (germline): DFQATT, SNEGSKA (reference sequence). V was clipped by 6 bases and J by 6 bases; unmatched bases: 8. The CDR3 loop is CSATLLAGVDTQYF. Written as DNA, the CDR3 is TGCAGTGCAACCTTACTAGCGGGAGTGGATACGCAGTATTTT.

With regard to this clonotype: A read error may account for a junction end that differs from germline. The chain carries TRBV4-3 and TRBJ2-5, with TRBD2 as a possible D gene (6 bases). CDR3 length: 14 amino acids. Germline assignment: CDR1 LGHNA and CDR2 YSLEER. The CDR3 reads CAGSQGTGGETQYF. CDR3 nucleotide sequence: TGCGCCGGCAGCCAAGGTACCGGGGGAGAGACCCAGTACTTC.

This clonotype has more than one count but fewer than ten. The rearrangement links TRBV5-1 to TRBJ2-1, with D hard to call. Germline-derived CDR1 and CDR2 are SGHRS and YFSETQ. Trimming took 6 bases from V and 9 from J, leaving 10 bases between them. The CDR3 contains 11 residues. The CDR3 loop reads CASNEAAEQFF. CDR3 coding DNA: TGCGCCAGCAACGAGGCGGCTGAGCAGTTCTTC.

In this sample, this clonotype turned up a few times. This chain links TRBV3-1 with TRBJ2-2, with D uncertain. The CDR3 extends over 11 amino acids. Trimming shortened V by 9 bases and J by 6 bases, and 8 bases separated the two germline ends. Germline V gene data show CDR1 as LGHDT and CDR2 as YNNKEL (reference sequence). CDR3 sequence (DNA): TGTGCCAGAAATCACCCCGGGGAGCTGTTTTTT. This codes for CARNHPGELFF.

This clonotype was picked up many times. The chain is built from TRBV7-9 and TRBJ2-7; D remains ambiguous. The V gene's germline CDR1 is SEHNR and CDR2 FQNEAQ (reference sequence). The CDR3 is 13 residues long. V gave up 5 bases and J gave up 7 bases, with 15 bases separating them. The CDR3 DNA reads TGTGCCAGCAGCCCTATCCGCTTGTATGAGCAGTACTTC. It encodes CASSPIRLYEQYF.

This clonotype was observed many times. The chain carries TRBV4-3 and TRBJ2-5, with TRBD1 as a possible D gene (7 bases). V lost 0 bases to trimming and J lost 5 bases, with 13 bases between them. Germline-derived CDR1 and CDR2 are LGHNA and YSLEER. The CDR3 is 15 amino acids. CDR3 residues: CASSQDRRGRETQYF. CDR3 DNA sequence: TGCGCCAGCAGCCAAGATAGGAGGGGGCGTGAGACCCAGTACTTC.

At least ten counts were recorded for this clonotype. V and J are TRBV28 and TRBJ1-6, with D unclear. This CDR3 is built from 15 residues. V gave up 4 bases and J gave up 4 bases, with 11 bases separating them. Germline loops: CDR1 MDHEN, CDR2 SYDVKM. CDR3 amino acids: CASSSLEQYNSPLHF. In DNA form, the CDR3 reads TGTGCCAGCAGTTCCTTAGAGCAGTATAATTCACCCCTCCACTTT.

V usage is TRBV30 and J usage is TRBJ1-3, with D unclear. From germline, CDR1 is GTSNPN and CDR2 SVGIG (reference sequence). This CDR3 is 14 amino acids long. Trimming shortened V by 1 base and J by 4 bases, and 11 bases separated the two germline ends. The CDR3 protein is CAWSDLRAGNTIYF. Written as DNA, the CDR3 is TGTGCCTGGAGTGACCTAAGAGCAGGAAACACCATATATTTT.

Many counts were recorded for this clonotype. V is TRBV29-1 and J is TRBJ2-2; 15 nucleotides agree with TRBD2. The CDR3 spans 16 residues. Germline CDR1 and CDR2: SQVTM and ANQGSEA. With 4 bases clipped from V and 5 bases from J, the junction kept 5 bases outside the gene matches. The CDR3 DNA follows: TGCAGCGTTGCTCCGGGACTAGCGGGAGGTACCGGGGAGCTGTTTTTT. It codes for CSVAPGLAGGTGELFF.

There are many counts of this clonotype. The CDR3 coding sequence is TGCAGTGCTAGGAGCCGGGACTCTGCCTACGAGCAGTACTTC. It specifies CSARSRDSAYEQYF. The chain joins TRBV20-1 to TRBJ2-7; TRBD2 might be the D (6 bases). Trimming cost V 3 bases and J 2 bases, with 14 bases left between them. The CDR3 spans 14 residues. Germline V gene data show CDR1 as DFQATT and CDR2 as SNEGSKA (reference sequence).

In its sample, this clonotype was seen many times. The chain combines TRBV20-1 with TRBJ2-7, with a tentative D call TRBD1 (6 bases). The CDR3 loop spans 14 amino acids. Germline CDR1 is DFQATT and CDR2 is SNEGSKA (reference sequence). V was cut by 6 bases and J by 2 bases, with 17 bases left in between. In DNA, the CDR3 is TGCAGTGCAAGGGGGTTGGCAGCAACCTACGAGCAGTACTTC. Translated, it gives CSARGLAATYEQYF.

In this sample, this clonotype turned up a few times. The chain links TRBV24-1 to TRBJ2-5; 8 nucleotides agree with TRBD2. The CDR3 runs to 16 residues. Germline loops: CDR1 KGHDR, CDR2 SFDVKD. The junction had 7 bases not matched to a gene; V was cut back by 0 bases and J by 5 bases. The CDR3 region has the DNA TGTGCCACCAGTGATTTGGGAGCGGGGGCCCCGGAGACCCAGTACTTC. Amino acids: CATSDLGAGAPETQYF.

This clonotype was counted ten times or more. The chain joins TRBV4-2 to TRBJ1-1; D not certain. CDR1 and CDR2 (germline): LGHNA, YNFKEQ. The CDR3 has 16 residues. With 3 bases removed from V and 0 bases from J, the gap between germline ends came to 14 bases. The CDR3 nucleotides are TGTGCCAGCAGCCATGTACCCGACATGATGAACACTGAAGCTTTCTTT. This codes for CASSHVPDMMNTEAFF.

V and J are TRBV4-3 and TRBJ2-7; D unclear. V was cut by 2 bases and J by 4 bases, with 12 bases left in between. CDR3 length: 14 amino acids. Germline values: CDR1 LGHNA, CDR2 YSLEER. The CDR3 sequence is CASSQFLGSYEQYF. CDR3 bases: TGCGCCAGCAGCCAATTTCTGGGTTCATACGAGCAGTACTTC.

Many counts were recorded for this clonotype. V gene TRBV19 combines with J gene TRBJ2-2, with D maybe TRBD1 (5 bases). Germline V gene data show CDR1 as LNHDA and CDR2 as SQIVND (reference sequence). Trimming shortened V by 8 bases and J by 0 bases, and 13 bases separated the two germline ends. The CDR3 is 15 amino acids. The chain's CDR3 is CASYKTVANTGELFF. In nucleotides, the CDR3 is TGTGCCAGTTACAAGACAGTAGCGAACACCGGGGAGCTGTTTTTT.

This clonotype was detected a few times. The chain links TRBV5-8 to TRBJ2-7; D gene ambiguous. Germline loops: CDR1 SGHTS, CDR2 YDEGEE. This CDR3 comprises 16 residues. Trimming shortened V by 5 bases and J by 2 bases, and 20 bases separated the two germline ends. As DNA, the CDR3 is TGTGCCAGCAGGGGTTGGGCAGCCGAAAACCCCTACGAGCAGTACTTC. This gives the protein CASRGWAAENPYEQYF.

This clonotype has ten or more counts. CDR3 DNA sequence: TGCGCCAGTCAGGACAGGGCGGGTGAGCAGTTCTTC. Protein sequence: CASQDRAGEQFF. The rearrangement links TRBV10-1 to TRBJ2-1, with TRBD1 matching 8 bases. The V gene end was trimmed by 9 bases and the J gene end by 9 bases; junction bases not matched to a gene: 7. The CDR3 runs to 12 residues. CDR1 and CDR2 from the germline V gene are WNHNN and SYGVQD (reference sequence).

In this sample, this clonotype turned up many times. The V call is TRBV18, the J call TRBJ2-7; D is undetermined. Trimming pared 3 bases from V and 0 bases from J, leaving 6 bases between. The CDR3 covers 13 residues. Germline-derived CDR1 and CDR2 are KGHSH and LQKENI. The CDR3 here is CASSPASSYEQYF. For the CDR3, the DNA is TGTGCCAGCTCACCTGCCAGCTCCTACGAGCAGTACTTC.

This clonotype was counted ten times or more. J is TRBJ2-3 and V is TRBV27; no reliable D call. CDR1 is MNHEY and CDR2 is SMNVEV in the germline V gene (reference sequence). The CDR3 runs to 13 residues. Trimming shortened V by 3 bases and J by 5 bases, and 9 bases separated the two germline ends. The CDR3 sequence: CASSLFPQDTQYF. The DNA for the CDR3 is TGTGCCAGCAGTTTGTTCCCACAAGATACGCAGTATTTT.

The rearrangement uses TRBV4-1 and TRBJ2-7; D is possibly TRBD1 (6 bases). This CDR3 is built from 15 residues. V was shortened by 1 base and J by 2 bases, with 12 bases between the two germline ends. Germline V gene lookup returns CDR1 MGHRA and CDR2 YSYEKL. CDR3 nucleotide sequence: TGCGCCAGCAGCCAAGGGATGGGACACCCCTACGAGCAGTACTTC. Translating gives CASSQGMGHPYEQYF.